The 22 T cell receptor beta chains given below trace back to one sample, sequenced in a study of T cells in Graves' hyperthyroidism and ophthalmopathy. TCR beta CDR3 regions were amplified from RNA transcripts. HTBI primers drove first-round RT-PCR of the TCR CDR3. TCRdb re-called the multiplex PCR reads through MiXCR, storing one row per CDR3 protein. This sample has a few hundred thousand distinct CDR3 sequences, with roughly 50% found just once. The sample consisted of peripheral blood or thyroid tissue (not recorded which). The receptors here all came from a woman aged 18-29 years with Graves' hyperthyroidism.

The rearrangement uses TRBV6-5 and TRBJ1-5; 9 bases map to TRBD1. Trimming took 5 bases from V and 5 from J; bases not matched to a gene: 10. The CDR3 covers 16 residues. Per germline, CDR1 MNHEY and CDR2 SVGAGI. CDR3 sequence reads: CASSRKGQGIHQPQHF. CDR3 DNA: TGTGCCAGCAGTCGCAAGGGACAGGGTATTCATCAGCCCCAGCATTTT.

This clonotype was found a few times. This sequence joins TRBV2 and TRBJ1-2, with a possible D match to TRBD1 (6 bases). Germline V CDR1 and CDR2: SNHLY, FYNNEI. Trimming took off 6 bases at V and 0 bases at J, with 11 bases between the two ends. The CDR3 covers 14 residues. The CDR3 DNA reads TGTGCCAGCAGGACGGACAGAACTAACTATGGCTACACCTTC. This sequence encodes CASRTDRTNYGYTF.

This clonotype appeared a few times. This chain links TRBV11-2 with TRBJ2-5, with D possibly called TRBD1 or TRBD2 (6 bases each). Per the germline V gene, CDR1 is SGHAT and CDR2 is FQNNGV. The CDR3 is 15 amino acids. V was shortened by 6 bases and J by 7 bases, with 21 bases between the two germline ends. CDR3 DNA sequence: TGTGCCAGCAGTGGGGGGCGGACGGAAACCGTGACCCAGTACTTC. This sequence encodes CASSGGRTETVTQYF.

This clonotype was found many times. J is TRBJ2-5 and V is TRBV7-7; a possible D gene is TRBD1 (5 bases). This CDR3 has 13 residues. V was clipped by 0 bases and J by 5 bases, with 7 bases between them. Germline CDR1 reads SSHAT; CDR2 reads FNYEAQ (reference sequence). This chain's CDR3 is CASSLAPGETQYF. CDR3 DNA: TGTGCCAGCAGCTTAGCCCCAGGGGAGACCCAGTACTTC. Supplemented by reference TRBV7-7 and TRBJ2-5, the full variable domain reads GAGVSQSPRYKVTKRGQDVTLRCDPISSHATLYWYQQALGQGPEFLTYFNYEAQPDKSGLPSDRFSAERPEGSISTLTIQRTEQRDSAMYRCASSLAPGETQYFGPGTRLLVL.

The chain couples TRBV29-1 to TRBJ2-3; maybe TRBD2 (5 bases). Germline V gene sequence: CDR1 SQVTM, CDR2 ANQGSEA. The CDR3 loop spans 14 amino acids. Trimming took off 4 bases at V and 1 base at J, with 12 bases between the two ends. The CDR3 DNA is TGCAGCGTTGTCGTTAGCGTGGGCACAGATACGCAGTATTTT. Translation: CSVVVSVGTDTQYF.

A note on this clonotype: A much bigger clone sits one base away, suggesting this may be a read error. The V and J genes are TRBV25-1 and TRBJ1-4; D remains unclear. This CDR3 has 15 amino acids. Germline V gene lookup returns CDR1 MGHDK and CDR2 SYGVNS. The CDR3 DNA sequence: TGTGCCAGCAGCCCCCGGCCTGCAACTAATGAAAAACTGCTTTTT. Its protein product is CASSPRPATNEKLLF.

Concerning this clonotype: Sequence at one end of the junction differs from germline and may be a read error. This rearrangement joins TRBV6-1 to TRBJ2-7, with TRBD1 matching 8 bases. CDR1 is MNHNS, CDR2 SASEGT, per germline. This CDR3 has 15 amino acids. CDR3 residues: CAISYSADRDYEQYF. In nucleotides, the CDR3 is TGTGCCATCAGTTACTCAGCGGACAGGGACTACGAGCAGTACTTC.

V is TRBV12-3 or TRBV12-4 and J is TRBJ2-7; TRBD2 matches 9 bases. The CDR3 totals 14 residues. The trim removed 9 bases at V and 2 bases at J, leaving 8 bases unmatched. CDR3 region: CASTEAGGPYEQYF. The CDR3 DNA reads as TGTGCCAGTACCGAAGCGGGAGGCCCCTACGAGCAGTACTTC.

The CDR3 DNA is TGTGCCAGCAGCCCCAGCCCGGGACAGGACCAAGAGACCCAGTACTTC. Translated: CASSPSPGQDQETQYF. V is TRBV7-3 and J is TRBJ2-5, with 8 bases fitting TRBD1. Germline trimming cut 5 bases from V and 0 bases from J; bases unmatched to any gene: 8. This CDR3 comprises 16 residues. Germline CDR1 reads SGHTA; CDR2 reads FQGTGA.

Many counts were recorded for this clonotype. The chain joins TRBV10-3 to TRBJ1-4; tentative D call: TRBD1 (5 bases). CDR3 length equals 14 residues. The ends were cut back, 0 bases at V and 6 bases at J, with 8 bases in the middle. In germline, CDR1 is ENHRY, CDR2 SYGVKD. Here the CDR3 reads CAISESQGDEKLFF. CDR3 sequence (DNA): TGTGCCATCAGTGAGTCGCAGGGAGATGAAAAACTGTTTTTT.

This rearrangement joins TRBV20-1 to TRBJ2-7; D is perhaps TRBD1 (7 bases). This CDR3 has 15 amino acids. V was cut by 0 bases and J by 0 bases, with 12 bases left in between. Per germline, CDR1 DFQATT and CDR2 SNEGSKA (reference sequence). The CDR3 loop reads CSARDQGGSSYEQYF. The CDR3 DNA sequence: TGCAGTGCTAGAGATCAGGGGGGAAGCTCCTACGAGCAGTACTTC.

This clonotype showed up just a few times. J is TRBJ2-7 and V is TRBV13; the D is unclear. Germline-derived CDR1 and CDR2 are PRHDT and FYEKMQ (reference sequence). The CDR3 runs 13 residues. Trimming removed 5 bases at V and 3 bases at J, with 11 bases between. CDR3 in DNA: TGTGCCAGCAGCCTACCCCAGAACTACGAGCAGTACTTC. Residues: CASSLPQNYEQYF.

This clonotype was seen only a few times. The chain is built from TRBV12-3 or TRBV12-4 and TRBJ1-6; D uncertain. The CDR3 loop spans 11 amino acids. V was pared by 8 bases and J by 14 bases, with 13 bases between. The CDR3 DNA reads as TGTGCCAGCCGCCGCGGCGAATCCCTCCACTTT. Amino acid sequence: CASRRGESLHF.

In its sample, this clonotype was seen a few times. The chain has TRBV7-8 and TRBJ2-7; a weak D match, TRBD1 (5 bases). Germline assignment: CDR1 SGHVS and CDR2 FQNEAQ. This CDR3 contains 13 residues. The V and J ends lost 5 bases and 2 bases respectively, with 10 bases between them. The CDR3: CASSGKQAYEQYF. The CDR3 DNA reads TGTGCCAGCAGCGGAAAACAGGCCTACGAGCAGTACTTC.

In this sample, this clonotype turned up a few times. The chain uses TRBV19 and TRBJ2-5; D call uncertain. Germline CDR1 and CDR2: LNHDA and SQIVND (reference sequence). The V end was cut by 3 bases, the J end by 1 base, with 6 bases between. The CDR3 has 13 amino acids. The CDR3 sequence is CASSIIIQETQYF. CDR3 DNA sequence: TGTGCCAGTAGTATTATCATCCAAGAGACCCAGTACTTC.

V and J are TRBV7-8 and TRBJ2-5; 15 positions match TRBD2. The CDR3 length is 21 residues. After removal of 3 bases from V and 0 bases from J, the junction contained 14 bases not matched to a gene. Germline V CDR1 and CDR2: SGHVS, FQNEAQ. The CDR3 region is CASSFQETGLAGGGYQETQYF. The CDR3 DNA reads TGTGCCAGCAGCTTCCAGGAGACGGGACTAGCGGGAGGCGGGTACCAAGAGACCCAGTACTTC.

The chain carries TRBV15 and TRBJ2-2, with a tentative D call TRBD1 (5 bases). The CDR3 consists of 16 residues. The germline V gene has CDR1 LNHNV and CDR2 YYDKDF (reference sequence). Between the trimmed V and J ends, which lost 0 bases and 7 bases, there was a span of 15 bases. The CDR3 sequence: CATSRDRTKTVGELFF. As DNA, the CDR3 is TGTGCCACCAGCAGAGACAGGACAAAGACGGTCGGGGAGCTGTTTTTT.

This clonotype was seen many times. This chain connects TRBV9 to TRBJ1-3; D unresolved. The germline V and J ends were trimmed by 0 bases and 0 bases, with 10 bases remaining between them. Germline assignment: CDR1 SGDLS and CDR2 YYNGEE. This CDR3 has 16 residues. The CDR3 reads CASSVDPGLSGNTIYF. The CDR3 DNA reads as TGTGCCAGCAGCGTAGATCCAGGACTCTCTGGAAACACCATATATTTT.

Remarks on this clonotype: Relative to the germline gene, one junction end is altered; a read error may explain this. The genes are TRBV4-1 and TRBJ2-7; D possibly corresponds to TRBD1 (5 bases). The germline CDR1 and CDR2 sequences are MGHRA and YSYEKL. This CDR3 spans 14 amino acids. The chain's CDR3 is CVSSQTTASYEQYF. In nucleotides, the CDR3 is TGCGTCAGCAGCCAGACGACAGCCTCCTACGAGCAGTACTTC.

The rearrangement joins TRBV6-2 or TRBV6-3 to TRBJ2-5; D is uncertain. The CDR3 has 14 residues. The germline V gene encodes CDR1 MNHEY and CDR2 SVGEGT. V was shortened by 0 bases and J by 6 bases, with 11 bases between the two germline ends. CDR3 DNA sequence: TGTGCCAGCAGTTACTCTAGAGTCTCGAAGACCCAGTACTTC. It encodes CASSYSRVSKTQYF.

This clonotype was observed many times. The chain couples TRBV10-3 to TRBJ2-7; the match to TRBD2 covers 7 bases. The CDR3 sequence is 13 residues long. V shed 8 bases and J 5 bases; nucleotides not matched to a gene: 9. CDR1 ENHRY and CDR2 SYGVKD come from the germline V gene. The CDR3 DNA follows: TGTGCCATCTGGGAGGGGATGGGGCACGAGCAGTACTTC. Its translation: CAIWEGMGHEQYF.

This clonotype was detected ten times or more. J is TRBJ1-6 and V is TRBV9; D remains unclear. Trimming cost V 0 bases and J 7 bases, with 11 bases left between them. CDR3 length equals 15 residues. The germline V gene encodes CDR1 SGDLS and CDR2 YYNGEE. The CDR3 spells CASSVERVGNSPLHF. The CDR3 nucleotides are TGTGCCAGCAGCGTAGAACGGGTTGGGAATTCACCCCTCCACTTT.